This entry lists 30 T cell receptor beta chains sequenced from one sample in a study of T-cell memory formation after mild COVID-19. Each CDR3 protein is one row after TCRdb ran MiXCR on the 5' RACE reads. This sample carries 400,000 to 500,000 distinct CDR3 sequences, around 20% of them seen once, and the ten largest clones take about 8.1%. Sequencing was carried out using PBMCs or a T cell subset sorted from them (not recorded which). The receptors originated from an adult woman who had mild COVID-19 (a few samples of this study predate the infection). Cell type and time point are not known.

This clonotype was recorded many times. The chain uses TRBV11-2 and TRBJ2-7; the D gene is possibly TRBD1 (6 bases). Looked up from germline, CDR1 is SGHAT and CDR2 is FQNNGV. Trimming shortened V by 7 bases and J by 1 base, and 14 bases separated the two germline ends. The CDR3 covers 14 residues. CDR3 DNA: TGTGCCAGCATCCCTCCAGACAGGTCCTACGAGCAGTACTTC. Amino acid sequence: CASIPPDRSYEQYF.

The chain links TRBV20-1 to TRBJ1-2, with D maybe TRBD1 (5 bases). Germline V lookup: CDR1 DFQATT, CDR2 SNEGSKA (reference sequence). V was trimmed by 0 bases and J by 7 bases, leaving 21 bases between them. This CDR3 comprises 16 residues. This CDR3 is CSARDSGRAHFSGYTF. DNA for the CDR3: TGCAGTGCTAGAGATTCGGGCAGGGCCCACTTCTCTGGCTACACCTTC.

There are a few counts of this clonotype. This chain uses TRBV10-3 with TRBJ1-5; 9 positions match TRBD1. The length of the CDR3 is 16 residues. V lost 7 bases, J lost 0 bases, and 7 bases stayed unmatched. Germline loops: CDR1 ENHRY, CDR2 SYGVKD. CDR3 loop: CAIIGDRDNSNQPQHF. CDR3 nucleotides: TGTGCCATCATTGGGGACAGGGATAATAGCAATCAGCCCCAGCATTTT.

The rearrangement links TRBV6-2 or TRBV6-3 to TRBJ1-2; D is unresolved. Germline V lookup: CDR1 MNHEY, CDR2 SVGEGT. The CDR3 runs to 13 residues. Trimming pared 6 bases from V and 8 bases from J, leaving 16 bases between. The CDR3 DNA sequence: TGTGCCAGCAGACTCTCGATGTCAAAGGGCTACACCTTC. Protein product: CASRLSMSKGYTF.

In this sample, this clonotype turned up a few times. The CDR3 DNA sequence: TGTGCCAGCAGCCACTCGGCCCCTGGCGGGACCCAGTACTTC. Translating it yields CASSHSAPGGTQYF. The chain is built from TRBV3-1 and TRBJ2-5; D is ambiguous. The CDR3 is 14 residues long. Looked up from germline, CDR1 is LGHDT and CDR2 is YNNKEL (reference sequence). Trimming cost V 3 bases and J 7 bases, with 15 bases left between them.

The chain joins TRBV5-1 to TRBJ1-6; 12 positions agree with TRBD1. Germline V gives CDR1 SGHRS, CDR2 YFSETQ. CDR3 length: 14 residues. V shed 5 bases and J 12 bases; nucleotides not matched to a gene: 6. This chain's CDR3 is CASSIGTGGLPLHF. In DNA form, the CDR3 reads TGCGCCAGCAGTATAGGGACAGGGGGCTTACCCCTCCACTTT.

Here the CDR3 reads CASSLEGAGAGFF. As DNA, the CDR3 is TGTGCCAGCAGCTTAGAAGGGGCAGGGGCGGGATTCTTC. This chain joins TRBV7-2 and TRBJ2-1; D assignment may be TRBD1 or TRBD2 (6 bases each). Trimming stripped 1 base from V and 16 bases from J, with 17 bases between. CDR3 length: 13 residues. Germline lookup yields CDR1 SGHTA and CDR2 FQGNSA.

This chain links TRBV2 with TRBJ1-2; D unresolved. The CDR3 has 13 amino acids. Deletions cut 7 bases from V and 2 bases from J, with 11 bases between. Germline V CDR1 and CDR2: SNHLY, FYNNEI. The CDR3 DNA sequence: TGTGCCAGCAACCAGGACGGCAACTATGGCTACACCTTC. This gives the protein CASNQDGNYGYTF.

This clonotype showed up just a few times. The genes are TRBV5-1 and TRBJ2-3; D is ambiguous. Germline V CDR1 and CDR2: SGHRS, YFSETQ. The CDR3 runs to 15 residues. The V end lost 1 base, the J end lost 3 bases, and 12 bases lay between the germline ends. The CDR3 sequence is CASSLFGPPTDTQYF. In DNA, the CDR3 is TGCGCCAGCAGCTTGTTTGGTCCTCCTACAGATACGCAGTATTTT.

The rearrangement links TRBV6-6 to TRBJ2-7; 7 positions match TRBD2. The V segment lost 5 bases and the J segment 3 bases; nucleotides outside the gene matches: 7. CDR1 MNHNY and CDR2 SVGAGI come from the germline V gene (reference sequence). The CDR3 consists of 14 residues. CDR3 region: CASSRSGTNYEQYF. The CDR3, as DNA: TGTGCCAGCAGTAGATCCGGGACTAACTACGAGCAGTACTTC.

A few counts support this clonotype. The rearrangement links TRBV7-6 to TRBJ2-3, with D tentatively TRBD1 (5 bases). V was trimmed by 2 bases and J by 0 bases, leaving 15 bases between them. This CDR3 region has 17 residues. The germline V gene encodes CDR1 SGHVS and CDR2 FNYEAQ. CDR3 nucleotides: TGTGCCAGCAGCTTATCAACAGGCTCTTTTAGCACAGATACGCAGTATTTT. Translation: CASSLSTGSFSTDTQYF.

This clonotype was counted a few times. This chain connects TRBV4-1 to TRBJ2-3; 8 positions match TRBD2. The CDR3 runs to 15 residues. V lost 6 bases to trimming and J lost 4 bases; unmatched junction nucleotides: 9. The germline V gene has CDR1 MGHRA and CDR2 YSYEKL. In DNA form, the CDR3 reads TGCGCCAGCAGGCCGCCGGGAGGGGCGGCAGATACGCAGTATTTT. It yields the protein CASRPPGGAADTQYF.

The chain links TRBV13 to TRBJ2-7; D is undetermined. The CDR3 covers 12 residues. Trimming stripped 5 bases from V and 4 bases from J, with 9 bases between. Germline CDR1 PRHDT, CDR2 FYEKMQ (reference sequence). As DNA, the CDR3 is TGTGCCAGCAGCATGGGTAGATACGAGCAGTACTTC. It encodes CASSMGRYEQYF.

This clonotype was seen at least ten times. The chain is built from TRBV28 and TRBJ2-7, with 13 bases that match TRBD2. This CDR3 spans 13 amino acids. The V gene's germline CDR1 is MDHEN and CDR2 SYDVKM. Trimming cost V 5 bases and J 11 bases; bases outside gene matches: 6. The CDR3: CASSPGLAGVEYF. The CDR3 DNA reads TGTGCCAGCAGTCCCGGACTAGCGGGAGTGGAGTACTTC.

The table lists this clonotype with a few counts. This chain connects TRBV7-2 to TRBJ1-3; perhaps TRBD1 as D (6 bases). The germline V gene encodes CDR1 SGHTA and CDR2 FQGNSA. The CDR3 is made up of 15 amino acids. The germline V and J ends were trimmed by 5 bases and 4 bases, with 15 bases remaining between them. CDR3 in amino acids: CASSPSAGVGNTIYF. In DNA form, the CDR3 reads TGTGCCAGCAGCCCCTCCGCAGGGGTCGGAAACACCATATATTTT.

The V gene is TRBV9, the J gene TRBJ2-7, with a tentative D call TRBD2 (5 bases). The CDR3 loop spans 14 amino acids. Germline V gene sequence: CDR1 SGDLS, CDR2 YYNGEE. For the CDR3, the DNA is TGTGGATTTGGCGACTATCGGAGCTCCTACGAGCAGTACTTC. This codes for CGFGDYRSSYEQYF.

The rearrangement links TRBV7-2 to TRBJ1-5; D is unclear. Per germline, CDR1 SGHTA and CDR2 FQGNSA. V lost 5 bases to trimming and J lost 3 bases, with 14 bases between them. This CDR3 is built from 15 residues. CDR3 region: CASSRERRVNQPQHF. CDR3 DNA sequence: TGTGCCAGCAGCCGTGAGCGTAGGGTCAATCAGCCCCAGCATTTT.

This sequence joins TRBV2 and TRBJ2-1; 10 bases are shared with TRBD1. Germline CDR1 is SNHLY and CDR2 is FYNNEI. The CDR3 runs to 14 residues. The V gene end was trimmed by 4 bases and the J gene end by 7 bases; junction bases not matched to a gene: 4. CDR3 DNA sequence: TGTGCCAGCAGTGGGGACAGGGGCGGGAATGAGCAGTTCTTC. Translating gives CASSGDRGGNEQFF.

In this sample, this clonotype turned up a few times. The rearrangement links TRBV6-2 or TRBV6-3 to TRBJ2-7; no clear D. Trimming cost V 2 bases and J 0 bases, with 5 bases left between them. Germline assignment: CDR1 MNHEY and CDR2 SVGEGT. CDR3 length: 13 residues. For the CDR3, the DNA is TGTGCCAGCAGTTACCTACACTCCTACGAGCAGTACTTC. It is translated as CASSYLHSYEQYF.

The J gene is TRBJ1-2, the V gene TRBV7-9, with 10 bases matching TRBD1. CDR3 length equals 16 residues. The J segment lost 2 bases and the V segment lost 5 bases, leaving 8 bases of the junction unmatched. Germline-derived CDR1 and CDR2 are SEHNR and FQNEAQ (reference sequence). CDR3 residues: CASSPESTGGNYGYTF. The CDR3 bases are TGTGCCAGCAGCCCCGAGTCGACAGGGGGCAACTATGGCTACACCTTC. Full variable domain (rest looked up from reference TRBV7-9 and TRBJ1-2): DTGVSQNPRHKITKRGQNVTFRCDPISEHNRLYWYRQTLGQGPEFLTYFQNEAQLEKSRLLSDRFSAERPKGSFSTLEIQRTEQGDSAMYLCASSPESTGGNYGYTFGSGTRLTVV.

The chain uses TRBV18 and TRBJ1-6, with 7 bases that match TRBD1. V trimming: 1 base; J trimming: 14 bases; junction bases outside the gene matches: 8. Looked up from germline, CDR1 is KGHSH and CDR2 is LQKENI. This CDR3 has 14 amino acids. CDR3 DNA: TGTGCCAGCTCACCACGAGACAGGGCCGGAGCCCTCCACTTT. The encoded protein is CASSPRDRAGALHF. Full variable domain (remainder filled in from reference TRBV18 and TRBJ1-6): NAGVMQNPRHLVRRRGQEARLRCSPMKGHSHVYWYRQLPEEGLKFMVYLQKENIIDESGMPKERFSAEFPKEGPSILRIQQVVRGDSAAYFCASSPRDRAGALHFGNGTRLTVT.

V and J are TRBV12-3 or TRBV12-4 and TRBJ2-1; D tentatively fits TRBD1 or TRBD2 (5 bases each). Deletions cut 6 bases from V and 7 bases from J, with 10 bases between. The CDR3 has 12 amino acids. As DNA, the CDR3 is TGTGCCAGCAGCCACAGGAGGAATGAGCAGTTCTTC. It translates to CASSHRRNEQFF.

This clonotype turned up a few times. The chain employs TRBV15 and TRBJ2-3, with TRBD2 matching over 9 bases. Unmatched junction bases numbered 8, after V lost 3 bases and J lost 4 bases. The CDR3 totals 16 residues. Germline V gene data show CDR1 as LNHNV and CDR2 as YYDKDF (reference sequence). The CDR3 region has the DNA TGTGCCACCAGCAGCCTGCTGGCGGGGGGGGCAGATACGCAGTATTTT. It codes for CATSSLLAGGADTQYF.

At least ten counts were recorded for this clonotype. This rearrangement joins TRBV14 to TRBJ2-1; 7 positions agree with TRBD1. Per germline, CDR1 SGHDN and CDR2 FVKESK. V dropped 6 bases and J dropped 8; count of bases not matched to a gene: 13. CDR3 size: 15 residues. CDR3 amino acids: CASRSSTGYGDEQFF. The CDR3 coding sequence is TGTGCCAGCAGGTCCTCGACAGGGTATGGGGATGAGCAGTTCTTC.

This clonotype came up a few times. The chain combines TRBV20-1 with TRBJ2-3; 11 nucleotides align to TRBD2. The trim removed 3 bases at V and 6 bases at J, leaving 8 bases unmatched. Germline V CDR1 and CDR2: DFQATT, SNEGSKA (reference sequence). There are 15 residues in the CDR3. The CDR3 spells CSARGSGGASDTQYF. Written as DNA, the CDR3 is TGCAGTGCTAGGGGTAGCGGGGGGGCATCGGATACGCAGTATTTT.

The chain recombines TRBV5-6 with TRBJ1-2; 7 bases are a match to TRBD1. Germline V gene data show CDR1 as SGHDT and CDR2 as YYEEEE. V was clipped by 1 base and J by 9 bases; unmatched bases: 9. The CDR3 sequence is 14 residues long. The CDR3 loop is CASSLIQGSVSYTF. CDR3 DNA sequence: TGTGCCAGCAGCTTGATACAGGGGTCTGTAAGCTACACCTTC. Together with reference TRBV5-6 and TRBJ1-2, the CDR3 gives the full variable domain: DAGVTQSPTHLIKTRGQQVTLRCSPKSGHDTVSWYQQALGQGPQFIFQYYEEEERQRGNFPDRFSGHQFPNYSSELNVNALLLGDSALYLCASSLIQGSVSYTFGSGTRLTVV.

The chain combines TRBV19 with TRBJ1-1; 8 bases fit TRBD1. This CDR3 is built from 15 residues. The V segment lost 4 bases and the J segment 2 bases; nucleotides outside the gene matches: 6. Germline V lookup: CDR1 LNHDA, CDR2 SQIVND (reference sequence). In DNA, the CDR3 is TGTGCCAGTAGTAGGACAGGGAAGGTCAACACTGAAGCTTTCTTT. Protein sequence: CASSRTGKVNTEAFF.

In this sample, this clonotype turned up a few times. Germline is not matched at one junction end, which may reflect a read error. Here the CDR3 reads CRGMGTSGVPLGVF. The CDR3 nucleotides read TGCAGGGGGATGGGGACTAGCGGGGTACCATTAGGAGTCTTC. The chain links TRBV20-1 to TRBJ2-1; 13 nucleotides align to TRBD2. The CDR3 covers 14 residues. Germline V gene data show CDR1 as DFQATT and CDR2 as SNEGSKA (reference sequence).

The rearrangement links TRBV12-3 or TRBV12-4 to TRBJ2-1; 7 bases match TRBD1. Trimming cost V 4 bases and J 5 bases; bases outside gene matches: 8. The CDR3 has 15 residues. This chain's CDR3 is CASSSSGTAHNEQFF. The CDR3 DNA is TGTGCCAGCAGTTCCTCCGGGACAGCGCACAATGAGCAGTTCTTC.

This clonotype has a count of ten or more. The chain couples TRBV7-2 to TRBJ2-2; TRBD1 or TRBD2 may be the D gene (5 bases each). This CDR3 has 16 residues. V was clipped by 2 bases and J by 3 bases, with 13 bases between them. Per the germline V gene, CDR1 is SGHTA and CDR2 is FQGNSA. The CDR3 DNA reads TGTGCCAGCAGCTTATTAAGGGGACCCCACACCGGGGAGCTGTTTTTT. It codes for CASSLLRGPHTGELFF.